The present T cell receptor (beta chain) was sequenced within a study of blood T cell repertoires in COVID-19. The wider study: Spain, Italy and the United States supplied samples that represented acute and convalescent COVID-19. PBMCs, B-cell-depleted T cells, or T cells were the source of the cDNA or gDNA that made up the material.

Original data processing: Counts of nucleated cells, estimated from reference gene primer amplification, were obtained. Repertoires were generated with immunoSEQ multiplex PCR, while TCRdb's copy carries only in-frame clones and drops some. V, J and clone size reflect that table, while D and trimming were determined from the DNA. The table lists approximately 260,000 clones, approximately 82% of them singletons, with about 4.5% in the top ten. The TCR was taken from a man aged 55 to 70 who had recovered from COVID-19. Sequenced material: peripheral blood.

CDR3 region: CASSLRGPHRELFF. The CDR3, as DNA: TGTGCCAGCAGTCTCCGGGGTCCCCATAGGGAACTGTTTTTT. J is TRBJ1-4 and V is TRBV27; D not resolved. Looked up from germline, CDR1 is MNHEY and CDR2 is SMNVEV (reference sequence). Trimming took off 5 bases at V and 12 bases at J, with 19 bases between the two ends. This CDR3 is built from 14 residues.